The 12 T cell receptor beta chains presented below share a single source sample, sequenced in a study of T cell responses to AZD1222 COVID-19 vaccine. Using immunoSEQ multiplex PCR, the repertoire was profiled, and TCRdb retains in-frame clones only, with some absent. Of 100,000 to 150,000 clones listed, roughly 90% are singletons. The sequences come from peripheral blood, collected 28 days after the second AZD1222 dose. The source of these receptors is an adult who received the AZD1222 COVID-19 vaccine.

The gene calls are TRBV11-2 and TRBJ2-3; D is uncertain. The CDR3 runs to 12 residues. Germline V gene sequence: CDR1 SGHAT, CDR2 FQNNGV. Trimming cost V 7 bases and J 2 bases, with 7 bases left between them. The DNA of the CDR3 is TGTGCCAGCATGTTAGACACAGATACGCAGTATTTT. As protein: CASMLDTDTQYF.

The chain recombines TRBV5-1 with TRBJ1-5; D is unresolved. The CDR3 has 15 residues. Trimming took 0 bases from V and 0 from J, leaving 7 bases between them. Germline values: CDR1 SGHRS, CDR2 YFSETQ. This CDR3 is CASSLEPNSNQPQHF. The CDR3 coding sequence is TGCGCCAGCAGCTTGGAACCTAATAGCAATCAGCCCCAGCATTTT.

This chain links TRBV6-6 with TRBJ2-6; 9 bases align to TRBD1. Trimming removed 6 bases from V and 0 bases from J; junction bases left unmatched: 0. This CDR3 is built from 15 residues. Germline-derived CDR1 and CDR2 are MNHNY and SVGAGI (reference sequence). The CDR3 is CASRTGGSGANVLTF. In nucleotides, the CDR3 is TGTGCCAGCAGGACAGGGGGCTCTGGGGCCAACGTCCTGACTTTC.

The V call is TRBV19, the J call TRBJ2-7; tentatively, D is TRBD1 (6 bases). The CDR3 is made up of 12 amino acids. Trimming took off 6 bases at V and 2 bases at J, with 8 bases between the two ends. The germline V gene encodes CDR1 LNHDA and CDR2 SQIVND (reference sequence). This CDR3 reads CASSGQTYEQYF. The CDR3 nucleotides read TGTGCCAGTAGCGGACAGACCTACGAGCAGTACTTC.

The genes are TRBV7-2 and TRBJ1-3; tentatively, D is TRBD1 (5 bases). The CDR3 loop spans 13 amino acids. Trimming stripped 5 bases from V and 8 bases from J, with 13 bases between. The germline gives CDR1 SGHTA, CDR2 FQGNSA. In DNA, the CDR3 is TGTGCCAGCAGCGCGCGCAGGGCGCACACCATATATTTT. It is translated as CASSARRAHTIYF. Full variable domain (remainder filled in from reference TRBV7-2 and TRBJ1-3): GAGVSQSPSNKVTEKGKDVELRCDPISGHTALYWYRQSLGQGLEFLIYFQGNSAPDKSGLPSDRFSAERTGGSVSTLTIQRTQQEDSAVYLCASSARRAHTIYFGEGSWLTVV.

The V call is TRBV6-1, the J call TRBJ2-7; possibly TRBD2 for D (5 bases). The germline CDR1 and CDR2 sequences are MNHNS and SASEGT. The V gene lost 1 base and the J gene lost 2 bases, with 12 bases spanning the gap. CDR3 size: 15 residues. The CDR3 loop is CASSEGAGPTYEQYF. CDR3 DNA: TGTGCCAGCAGTGAAGGTGCGGGTCCTACCTACGAGCAGTACTTC.

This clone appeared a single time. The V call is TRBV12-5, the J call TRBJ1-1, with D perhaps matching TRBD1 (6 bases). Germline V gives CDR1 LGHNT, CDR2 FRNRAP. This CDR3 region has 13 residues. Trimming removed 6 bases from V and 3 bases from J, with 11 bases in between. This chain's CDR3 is CASGDSTDTEAFF. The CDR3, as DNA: TGTGCTAGTGGGGACAGCACAGACACTGAAGCTTTCTTT. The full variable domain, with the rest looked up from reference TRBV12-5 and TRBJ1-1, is DARVTQTPRHKVTEMGQEVTMRCQPILGHNTVFWYRQTMMQGLELLAYFRNRAPLDDSGMPKDRFSAEMPDATLATLKIQPSEPRDSAVYFCASGDSTDTEAFFGQGTRLTVV.

The CDR3, as DNA: TGTGCCAGCAGCCGGGACCTTGTGACTGAGCAGTTCTTC. Translating it yields CASSRDLVTEQFF. The gene calls are TRBV27 and TRBJ2-1, with D tentatively TRBD1 or TRBD2 (5 bases each). Per the germline V gene, CDR1 is MNHEY and CDR2 is SMNVEV (reference sequence). Between the trimmed V and J ends, which lost 6 bases and 9 bases, there was a span of 15 bases. The CDR3 is 13 amino acids.

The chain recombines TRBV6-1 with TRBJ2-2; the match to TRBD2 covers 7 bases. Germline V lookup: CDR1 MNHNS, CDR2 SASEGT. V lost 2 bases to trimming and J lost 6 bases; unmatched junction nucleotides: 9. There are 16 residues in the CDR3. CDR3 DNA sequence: TGTGCCAGCAGTGAATTGGCAGGGAGGGGTGCCGGGGAGCTGTTTTTT. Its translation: CASSELAGRGAGELFF.

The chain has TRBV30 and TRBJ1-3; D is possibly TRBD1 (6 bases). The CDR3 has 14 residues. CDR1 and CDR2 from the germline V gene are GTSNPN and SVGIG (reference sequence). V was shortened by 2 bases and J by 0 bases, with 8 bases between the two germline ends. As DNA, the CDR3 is TGTGCCTGGAGTCAGGGGAACTCTGGAAACACCATATATTTT. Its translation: CAWSQGNSGNTIYF. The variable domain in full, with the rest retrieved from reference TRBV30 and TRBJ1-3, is SQTIHQWPATLVQPVGSPLSLECTVEGTSNPNLYWYRQAAGRGLQLLFYSVGIGQISSEVPQNLSASRPQDRQFILSSKKLLLSDSGFYLCAWSQGNSGNTIYFGEGSWLTVV.

CDR3 sequence (DNA): TGCGCCAGCAGCTTGGATTTCCTTGGGGGCACTGAAGCTTTCTTT. It codes for CASSLDFLGGTEAFF. The chain uses TRBV5-1 and TRBJ1-1, with D maybe TRBD1 (5 bases). V was pared by 0 bases and J by 4 bases, with 13 bases between. This CDR3 spans 15 amino acids. CDR1 and CDR2 (germline): SGHRS, YFSETQ.

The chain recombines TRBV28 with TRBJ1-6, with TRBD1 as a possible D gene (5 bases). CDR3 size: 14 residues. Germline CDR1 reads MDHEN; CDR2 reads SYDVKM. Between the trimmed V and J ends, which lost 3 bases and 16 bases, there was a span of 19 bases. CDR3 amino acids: CASSFPHSQGALHF. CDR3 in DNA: TGTGCCAGCAGTTTTCCCCACTCCCAAGGGGCACTCCACTTT.